The 20 T cell receptor beta chains below were found in one sample sequenced in a study of shared clonotypes between healthy human individuals. Naivety among CD8 cells was defined by CD45RO negativity and positive CCR7 selection, thereby excluding terminally differentiated effector memory CD45RA+ cells. Sequenced by immunoSEQ multiplex PCR; TCRdb stores in-frame clones only, minus some. The sample includes nearly 2 million clones, about 95% of them seen just once. Sample: naive CD8+ T cells sorted from blood. The receptors come from a man aged 18 to 29 in good health.

The V gene is TRBV7-6, the J gene TRBJ2-2; 7 bases match TRBD1. The CDR3 sequence is 17 residues long. V trimming: 6 bases; J trimming: 4 bases; junction bases outside the gene matches: 14. Germline assignment: CDR1 SGHVS and CDR2 FNYEAQ. The CDR3: CASSQSVGGEGTGELFF. The DNA of the CDR3 is TGTGCCAGCAGTCAGAGCGTAGGGGGCGAGGGCACCGGGGAGCTGTTTTTT.

V gene TRBV7-8 combines with J gene TRBJ2-1; tentative D call: TRBD1 (5 bases). CDR3 length: 12 residues. V was pared by 4 bases and J by 9 bases, with 10 bases between. From germline, CDR1 is SGHVS and CDR2 FQNEAQ. Here the CDR3 DNA reads TGTGCCAGCAGCTACCTAGACAGTGAGCAGTTCTTC. Translating it yields CASSYLDSEQFF.

The V gene is TRBV5-4, the J gene TRBJ2-7; 9 bases fit TRBD1. Germline V gene sequence: CDR1 SGHNT, CDR2 YYREEE (reference sequence). V shed 2 bases and J 4 bases; nucleotides not matched to a gene: 7. This CDR3 contains 15 residues. CDR3 sequence (DNA): TGTGCCAGCAGCTTAAGCGGGACAGGGTTATACGAGCAGTACTTC. Protein product: CASSLSGTGLYEQYF.

The CDR3 region is CASSSITGGHYGYTF. CDR3 coding DNA: TGTGCCAGCAGCTCCATTACAGGGGGCCACTATGGCTACACCTTC. This chain uses TRBV13 with TRBJ1-2; 9 positions match TRBD1. The CDR3 has 15 amino acids. Germline trimming cut 4 bases from V and 3 bases from J; bases unmatched to any gene: 6. The germline V gene encodes CDR1 PRHDT and CDR2 FYEKMQ (reference sequence).

The V and J genes are TRBV27 and TRBJ2-5; D might be TRBD1 (6 bases). Germline CDR1 and CDR2: MNHEY and SMNVEV (reference sequence). V was trimmed by 4 bases and J by 4 bases, leaving 10 bases between them. CDR3 length: 13 amino acids. CDR3 residues: CASSWGLRETQYF. The DNA of the CDR3 is TGTGCCAGCAGTTGGGGGCTGCGAGAGACCCAGTACTTC.

In its sample, this clone was seen once. The chain joins TRBV13 to TRBJ2-1; 7 nucleotides align to TRBD2. The CDR3 spans 16 residues. With V trimmed by 4 bases and J by 0 bases, 6 bases remained unmatched. Germline assignment: CDR1 PRHDT and CDR2 FYEKMQ (reference sequence). This CDR3 reads CASSWGRDLSYNEQFF. CDR3 DNA: TGTGCCAGCAGCTGGGGGAGGGATCTCTCCTACAATGAGCAGTTCTTC.

The gene calls are TRBV25-1 and TRBJ2-7, with TRBD2 as a possible D gene (6 bases). CDR1 and CDR2 (germline): MGHDK, SYGVNS. Trimming cost V 5 bases and J 7 bases, with 9 bases left between them. This CDR3 has 11 residues. The CDR3: CASSISGEQYF. In DNA, the CDR3 is TGTGCCAGCAGTATTAGCGGAGAGCAGTACTTC.

A few counts support this clone. Other DNA sequences in this specimen translate into the identical CDR3. The J gene is TRBJ2-7, the V gene TRBV27, with D possibly matching TRBD1 (6 bases). Trimming left V 2 bases short and J 1 base short, with 9 bases between. CDR1 is MNHEY, CDR2 SMNVEV, per germline (reference sequence). This CDR3 has 14 residues. CDR3 nucleotides: TGTGCCAGCAGTTTAGTAGGGGGTTCCTACGAGCAGTACTTC. Translation gives CASSLVGGSYEQYF.

The rearrangement joins TRBV29-1 to TRBJ1-4, with 7 bases matching TRBD1. J gave up 4 bases and V 6 bases, and 5 bases lay outside the gene matches. The CDR3 has 13 residues. Looked up from germline, CDR1 is SQVTM and CDR2 is ANQGSEA. The CDR3 sequence is CSVGQDDNEKLFF. CDR3 DNA: TGCAGCGTCGGACAGGACGATAATGAAAAACTGTTTTTT. Looking up the rest from reference TRBV29-1 and TRBJ1-4 gives the full variable domain: SAVISQKPSRDICQRGTSLTIQCQVDSQVTMMFWYRQQPGQSLTLIATANQGSEATYESGFVIDKFPISRPNLTFSTLTVSNMSPEDSSIYLCSVGQDDNEKLFFGSGTQLSVL.

The rearrangement joins TRBV4-1 to TRBJ1-5, with D unresolved. The ends were cut back, 3 bases at V and 1 base at J, with 13 bases in the middle. Germline V gene sequence: CDR1 MGHRA, CDR2 YSYEKL. This CDR3 is 16 amino acids long. The CDR3 sequence is CASSQPPLGSNQPQHF. The CDR3 DNA is TGCGCCAGCAGCCAGCCCCCACTAGGAAGCAATCAGCCCCAGCATTTT.

This clone is a singleton in its sample. The chain links TRBV19 to TRBJ2-2; the D is unclear. The CDR3 covers 15 residues. The germline gives CDR1 LNHDA, CDR2 SQIVND (reference sequence). V lost 3 bases and J lost 5, with 13 bases in between. CDR3 amino acids: CASSIGTPGTGELFF. CDR3 DNA: TGTGCCAGTAGTATCGGTACCCCCGGAACCGGGGAGCTGTTTTTT.

The gene calls are TRBV7-9 and TRBJ2-7; TRBD1 or TRBD2 may be the D gene (5 bases each). This CDR3 has 12 amino acids. The V end was cut by 6 bases, the J end by 6 bases, with 12 bases between. The germline V gene has CDR1 SEHNR and CDR2 FQNEAQ (reference sequence). The CDR3 region is CASSSGTTEQYF. The CDR3 nucleotides are TGTGCCAGCAGTTCCGGGACCACCGAGCAGTACTTC.

This clone was detected once. The chain is built from TRBV4-3 and TRBJ2-1, with 8 bases fitting TRBD2. This CDR3 has 16 residues. The germline V gene has CDR1 LGHNA and CDR2 YSLEER. Trimming took 0 bases from V and 13 from J; bases not matched to a gene: 14. The CDR3 nucleotides are TGCGCCAGCAGCCAAGAGGGTGGTCTGGGACTAGTAAAACAGTTCTTC. Translating it yields CASSQEGGLGLVKQFF.

The J gene is TRBJ2-1, the V gene TRBV5-1; TRBD2 matches 9 bases. The germline V gene has CDR1 SGHRS and CDR2 YFSETQ. CDR3 size: 14 residues. Trimming at V came to 7 bases and at J to 4 bases, leaving 6 bases not matched to a gene. For the CDR3, the DNA is TGCGCCAGCTTCAGCGGGGGGATTTACAATGAGCAGTTCTTC. Its translation: CASFSGGIYNEQFF.

The chain combines TRBV11-2 with TRBJ2-7; 12 nucleotides match TRBD2. Germline lookup yields CDR1 SGHAT and CDR2 FQNNGV. The trim removed 4 bases at V and 3 bases at J, leaving 16 bases unmatched. This CDR3 has 19 amino acids. The CDR3 reads CASSSFPAASGRVIYEQYF. The CDR3 nucleotides read TGTGCCAGCAGCTCCTTCCCCGCGGCTAGCGGGAGGGTCATCTACGAGCAGTACTTC.

This clone was detected only once. J is TRBJ2-1 and V is TRBV9, with 8 nucleotides matching TRBD2. Losses at the gene ends were 0 bases for V and 6 bases for J; bases not matched to a gene: 14. The germline V gene encodes CDR1 SGDLS and CDR2 YYNGEE. The CDR3 sequence is 18 residues long. CDR3 sequence reads: CASSVDTGGPSSGNEQFF. The CDR3 nucleotides are TGTGCCAGCAGCGTAGATACGGGAGGGCCGTCTTCGGGCAATGAGCAGTTCTTC.

The gene calls are TRBV5-6 and TRBJ1-1, with 8 bases aligning to TRBD1. There are 14 residues in the CDR3. Germline loops: CDR1 SGHDT, CDR2 YYEEEE. After removal of 0 bases from V and 3 bases from J, the junction contained 1 base not matched to a gene. The CDR3 region has the DNA TGTGCCAGCAGCTTGGCAGGGGGCTACACTGAAGCTTTCTTT. This sequence encodes CASSLAGGYTEAFF.

The chain combines TRBV27 with TRBJ2-7; 9 bases match TRBD1. Losses at the gene ends were 2 bases for V and 2 bases for J; bases not matched to a gene: 4. From germline, CDR1 is MNHEY and CDR2 SMNVEV (reference sequence). The length of the CDR3 is 15 residues. In DNA form, the CDR3 reads TGTGCCAGCAGTTTAGAGACAGGGGGTACCTACGAGCAGTACTTC. As protein: CASSLETGGTYEQYF.

Worth noting for this clone: This sample includes further DNA sequences coding for the same CDR3. The rearrangement joins TRBV19 to TRBJ2-7; D uncertain. Trimming cost V 3 bases and J 1 base, with 7 bases left between them. There are 13 residues in the CDR3. The V gene's germline CDR1 is LNHDA and CDR2 SQIVND (reference sequence). Written as DNA, the CDR3 is TGTGCCAGTAGTATCGGCAGGTCCTACGAGCAGTACTTC. Its protein product is CASSIGRSYEQYF.

This clone showed up just once. The V and J genes are TRBV6-9 and TRBJ1-2; perhaps TRBD1 as D (5 bases). Germline-derived CDR1 and CDR2 are MNHGY and SVAAGI. The length of the CDR3 is 14 residues. Trimming removed 3 bases at V and 2 bases at J, with 10 bases between. The CDR3 sequence: CASSYSSGNYGYTF. In nucleotides, the CDR3 is TGTGCCAGCAGTTACTCCTCAGGGAACTATGGCTACACCTTC.